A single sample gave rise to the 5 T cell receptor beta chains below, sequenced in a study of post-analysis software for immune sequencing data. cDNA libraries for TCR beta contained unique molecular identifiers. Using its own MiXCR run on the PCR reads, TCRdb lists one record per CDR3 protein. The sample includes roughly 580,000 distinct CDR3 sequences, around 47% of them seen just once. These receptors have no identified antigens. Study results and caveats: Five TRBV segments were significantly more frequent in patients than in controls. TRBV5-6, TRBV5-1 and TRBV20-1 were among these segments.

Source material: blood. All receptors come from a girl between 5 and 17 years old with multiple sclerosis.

The CDR3 DNA reads as TGTGCCACCAGTGACTACAGGGGAGAAGAGACCCAGTACTTC. Its translation: CATSDYRGEETQYF. The chain combines TRBV24-1 with TRBJ2-5; TRBD1 matches at 7 bases. V lost 4 bases, J lost 3 bases, and 4 bases stayed unmatched. The CDR3 totals 14 residues. CDR1 and CDR2 from the germline V gene are KGHDR and SFDVKD.

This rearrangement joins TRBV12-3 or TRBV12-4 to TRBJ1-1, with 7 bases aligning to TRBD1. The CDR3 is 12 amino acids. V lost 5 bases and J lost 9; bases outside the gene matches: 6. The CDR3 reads CASSIGTAKAFF. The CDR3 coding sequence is TGTGCCAGCAGTATCGGGACAGCAAAAGCTTTCTTT.

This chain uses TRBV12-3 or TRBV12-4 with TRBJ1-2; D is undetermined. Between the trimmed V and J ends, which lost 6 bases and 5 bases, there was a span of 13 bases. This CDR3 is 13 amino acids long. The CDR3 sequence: CASSAQRGYGYTF. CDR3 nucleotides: TGTGCCAGCAGCGCACAGCGTGGGTATGGCTACACCTTC.

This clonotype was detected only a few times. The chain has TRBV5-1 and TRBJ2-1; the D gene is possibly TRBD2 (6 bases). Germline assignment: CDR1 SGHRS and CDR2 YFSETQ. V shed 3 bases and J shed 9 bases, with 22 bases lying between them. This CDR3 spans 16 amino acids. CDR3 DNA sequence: TGCGCCAGCAGCTCCGGGGTAGCGGTTGTGATCGCTGAGCAGTTCTTC. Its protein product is CASSSGVAVVIAEQFF.

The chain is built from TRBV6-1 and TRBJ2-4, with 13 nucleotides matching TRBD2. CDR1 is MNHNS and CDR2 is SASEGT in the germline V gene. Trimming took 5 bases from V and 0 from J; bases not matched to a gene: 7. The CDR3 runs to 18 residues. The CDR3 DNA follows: TGTGCCAGCAGTAGGGGACTAGCGGGAAGACTAGCCAAAAACATTCAGTACTTC. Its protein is CASSRGLAGRLAKNIQYF.